This TCR beta chain is from a study of blood T cells in healthy people across ages. Overall study results and limits: Fewer expanded clones and more diversity marked long-lived versus aged donors.

Donors ranged from about 6 to 90 years old and were healthy Caucasians in Russia. About 9.6 milliliters of peripheral blood were drawn from each donor into EDTA-treated tubes. Samples each had at least 6 micrograms of total RNA extracted. A J-beta primer mix and a sample-barcoded 5' primer were used in a second PCR of about 7 to 12 cycles. MiXCR, run by TCRdb on the 5' RACE reads, gives a single entry per CDR3 protein. The sample has around 800,000 distinct CDR3 sequences, around 43% seen once. The V gene lost 4 bases and the J gene lost 4 bases, with 14 bases spanning the gap. This CDR3 has 14 amino acids. CDR1 MGHDK and CDR2 SYGVNS come from the germline V gene. In its sample, this clonotype was seen a few times. Its antigen is not known.

Sequencing was performed on blood. V and J are TRBV25-1 and TRBJ2-7, with D possibly TRBD1 on 5 matching bases. The receptor was isolated from a man in his 60s in good health. CDR3 DNA: TGTGCCAGCAGTGCCTCAGGGCATATTTACGAGCAGTACTTC. This translates into CASSASGHIYEQYF.